This TCR beta chain is drawn from a study of beta chain features in type 1 diabetes. This clone was counted a few times. Its antigen is unknown. General study findings and limits: The naive, central memory and Treg TCRB repertoires showed an apparent similarity that was greater among patients than among healthy donors.

The study reverse transcribed the entire isolated RNA, so it sequenced expressed TCRB transcripts. Data came from immunoSEQ multiplex PCR; TCRdb stores just in-frame clones and leaves some out. Of approximately 470,000 clones listed, over 25% are singletons. The CDR3 sequence is 15 residues long. J gave up 7 bases and V 4 bases, and 14 bases lay outside the gene matches. Per the germline V gene, CDR1 is SGHRS and CDR2 is YFSETQ. The V and J genes are TRBV5-1 and TRBJ2-7, with TRBD2 matching 7 bases. Sequencing was done on a sample of naive CD4+ T cells from blood. The TCR comes from a young man in good health. The CDR3 loop is CASSPRPAGPLEQYF. DNA for the CDR3: TGCGCCAGCAGCCCACGTCCAGCGGGGCCTTTGGAGCAGTACTTC.